The rows below give T cell receptor beta chains drawn from one sample of a study of graft-versus-host responses after intestinal transplantation. Profiling relied on immunoSEQ multiplex PCR, and the TCRdb table lists in-frame clones only, not all of them. The sample contains over 85,000 clones, approximately 92% of which appear only once. No antigen is known for these receptors. The starting material was unstimulated CD8+ T cells sorted from spleen or lymph node cells, obtained before intestinal transplant. The receptor source for this set is a human donor who received an intestinal transplant. The CDR3 runs from the conserved cysteine through the conserved F or W. A row's size may be missing; if present it is once, few, many or a size class.

>once|TRBV4-1|TRBJ1-2
CASSPLRGTDYGYTF
>NA|TRBV28|TRBJ2-7
CASSLTLRAEQYF
>NA|TRBV11-1|TRBJ2-5
CASSLATRQETQYF
>NA|TRBV4-2|TRBJ2-7
CASSQDQLAGSYEQYF
>NA|TRBV4-1|TRBJ2-1
CASSQGGSSYNEQFF
>NA|TRBV5-5|TRBJ2-3
CASSLDRGPHTSTDTQYF
>NA|TRBV7-2|TRBJ2-7
CASSSGTSGLPPRYEQYF
>NA|TRBV7-2|TRBJ2-3
CASSPTMRNLPNTDTQYF
>NA|TRBV27|TRBJ2-5
CASSFGGGTQYF
>NA|TRBV9|TRBJ1-2
CASSAWKRTPPPNYGYTF
>once|TRBV11-2|TRBJ2-1
CASSPGLAGSVWNEQFF
>NA|TRBV9|TRBJ2-5
CASSVHLSGGYQETQYF
>NA|TRBV6-1|TRBJ1-4
CASSEALQRGNEKLFF
>NA|TRBV6-5|TRBJ1-1
CASSYSMGGTEAFF
>NA|TRBV19|TRBJ1-2
CASSDFDVYNYGYTF
>NA|TRBV6-5|TRBJ1-5
CASSTGQGYRQPQHF
>NA|TRBV6-6|TRBJ2-1
CASNPGQEQFF
>NA|TRBV7-9|TRBJ2-7
CASSGGGKQYF
>NA|TRBV6-5|TRBJ2-1
CASSYFLAGGNEQFF
>NA|TRBV29-1|TRBJ2-2
CSVDTGGTNTGELFF
>NA|TRBV13|TRBJ2-5
CASSLGTGDQETQYF
>NA|TRBV5-1|TRBJ2-5
CASSLGQGRETQYF
>NA|TRBV5-1|TRBJ1-2
CASSLSGVSYGYTF